The 21 T cell receptor beta chains presented below share a single source sample, sequenced in a study of beta chain features in type 1 diabetes. Study outcomes and limitations: Moderate yet significant TCRB CDR3 shortening was seen in Type 1 diabetes patients in all four CD4+ subsets.

Isolated RNA was reverse transcribed in full, so expressed TCRB transcripts were sequenced. TCRdb's copy holds only in-frame clones and misses some; the assay was immunoSEQ multiplex PCR. Here the sample spans 600,000 to 700,000 clones, around 12% being singletons. These receptors have no known antigen. Source material: naive CD4+ T cells from blood. The receptor source for this set is a man younger than 40 with type 1 diabetes.

This clone was observed a handful of times. This sequence joins TRBV5-1 and TRBJ2-6, with D possibly being TRBD1 (5 bases). Germline loops: CDR1 SGHRS, CDR2 YFSETQ. CDR3 length: 17 amino acids. V dropped 0 bases and J dropped 0 bases, with 10 bases sitting between them. CDR3 sequence (DNA): TGCGCCAGCAGCTTGGCAGGGATGAACTCTGGGGCCAACGTCCTGACTTTC. Translating it yields CASSLAGMNSGANVLTF.

The chain is built from TRBV6-1 and TRBJ2-7; TRBD2 aligns across 7 bases. The CDR3 runs to 14 residues. Germline V gene data show CDR1 as MNHNS and CDR2 as SASEGT. J lost 4 bases, V lost 6 bases, and 9 bases had no gene match. The CDR3 DNA reads as TGTGCCAGCAGATGGACTAGTGGGGATTACGAGCAGTACTTC. Protein product: CASRWTSGDYEQYF.

This chain joins TRBV29-1 and TRBJ1-2, with D hard to call. Trimming removed 1 base at V and 4 bases at J, with 22 bases between. The germline CDR1 and CDR2 sequences are SQVTM and ANQGSEA. This CDR3 has 17 amino acids. CDR3: CSVEVKLTLGGSYGYTF. In DNA form, the CDR3 reads TGCAGCGTTGAAGTAAAGTTGACGCTCGGCGGTTCCTATGGCTACACCTTC.

This clone was observed a handful of times. Other DNA variants within this sample encode the same CDR3. The rearrangement links TRBV5-1 to TRBJ2-1; 7 nucleotides match TRBD1. Germline CDR1 SGHRS, CDR2 YFSETQ. After removal of 4 bases from V and 1 base from J, the junction contained 5 bases not matched to a gene. This CDR3 has 15 amino acids. Here the CDR3 DNA reads TGCGCCAGCAGCGCCGGGACAGCTTCCTACAATGAGCAGTTCTTC. This gives the protein CASSAGTASYNEQFF.

This clone has more than one count but fewer than ten. This chain links TRBV10-1 with TRBJ2-3, with a tentative D call TRBD2 (6 bases). The CDR3 is 16 amino acids. Trimming left V 2 bases short and J 2 bases short, with 14 bases between. Looked up from germline, CDR1 is WNHNN and CDR2 is SYGVQD (reference sequence). The CDR3 nucleotides read TGCGCCAGCAGTGAGGCGGGAATGAAGAACACAGATACGCAGTATTTT. Protein sequence: CASSEAGMKNTDTQYF.

In its sample, this clone was seen a few times. V usage is TRBV9 and J usage is TRBJ2-7; the D is unclear. The V gene lost 0 bases and the J gene lost 1 base, with 8 bases spanning the gap. This CDR3 has 14 residues. Per the germline V gene, CDR1 is SGDLS and CDR2 is YYNGEE. The CDR3 nucleotides read TGTGCCAGCAGCGTAGCTTCAGCTTCCTACGAGCAGTACTTC. Translating gives CASSVASASYEQYF.

In its sample, this clone was seen a few times. The chain combines TRBV9 with TRBJ2-5; tentatively, D is TRBD1 or TRBD2 (6 bases each). Gene TRBJ2-7 matches the end of the DNA better, so the J call may be wrong. The germline V gene encodes CDR1 SGDLS and CDR2 YYNGEE. CDR3 length equals 15 residues. CDR3 sequence (DNA): TGTGCCAGCAGCGAGCGCGGGACACAAGGCCTCGAGCAGTACTTC. This codes for CASSERGTQGLEQYF.

The rearrangement uses TRBV9 and TRBJ2-5, with a weak D call TRBD1 (7 bases). V shed 3 bases and J shed 4 bases, with 22 bases lying between them. This CDR3 has 17 amino acids. CDR1 and CDR2 (germline): SGDLS, YYNGEE. The CDR3 bases are TGTGCCAGCAGCGCCCTCGGACAGGTCGGAGGGTTAGAGACCCAGTACTTC. Protein sequence: CASSALGQVGGLETQYF.

This clone came up a few times. The chain uses TRBV25-1 and TRBJ1-4, with D possibly matching TRBD1 (6 bases). Germline V gives CDR1 MGHDK, CDR2 SYGVNS. V lost 6 bases to trimming and J lost 8 bases, with 19 bases between them. The CDR3 consists of 15 residues. The DNA for the CDR3 is TGTGCCAGCAGCAAGAATTGGGGGCTTGGGGAAAAACTGTTTTTT. Amino acid sequence: CASSKNWGLGEKLFF.

V and J are TRBV7-2 and TRBJ2-3; TRBD1 might be the D (7 bases). CDR3 length: 16 amino acids. Looked up from germline, CDR1 is SGHTA and CDR2 is FQGNSA. Trimming pared 4 bases from V and 5 bases from J, leaving 19 bases between. This CDR3 reads CASSSRLAGGLDTQYF. CDR3 sequence (DNA): TGTGCCAGCAGCTCACGTCTGGCAGGGGGGCTAGATACGCAGTATTTT.

This clone was recorded a few times. The J gene is TRBJ2-1, the V gene TRBV9; D is ambiguous. CDR1 is SGDLS and CDR2 is YYNGEE in the germline V gene. CDR3 length: 13 amino acids. The ends were cut back, 2 bases at V and 4 bases at J, with 7 bases in the middle. The CDR3 loop reads CASSVRLYNEQFF. The CDR3 nucleotides are TGTGCCAGCAGCGTCCGGTTATACAATGAGCAGTTCTTC.

This clone has only a few counts. The V and J genes are TRBV18 and TRBJ2-1, with D uncertain. V was shortened by 0 bases and J by 3 bases, with 6 bases between the two germline ends. Germline V CDR1 and CDR2: KGHSH, LQKENI. This CDR3 spans 14 amino acids. CDR3 sequence: CASSPPELYNEQFF. The CDR3 DNA follows: TGTGCCAGCTCACCACCGGAACTCTACAATGAGCAGTTCTTC.

This clone showed up just a few times. The gene calls are TRBV6-5 and TRBJ2-7; D is uncertain. The CDR3 contains 14 residues. V lost 1 base and J lost 1, with 8 bases in between. Germline CDR1 and CDR2: MNHEY and SVGAGI. CDR3 coding DNA: TGTGCCAGCAGTTACTTGGCAGGATCCTACGAGCAGTACTTC. Translation gives CASSYLAGSYEQYF.

V and J are TRBV7-9 and TRBJ2-1, with D perhaps matching TRBD1 or TRBD2 (6 bases each). Trimming removed 3 bases from V and 5 bases from J, with 11 bases in between. CDR3 length: 14 amino acids. Per the germline V gene, CDR1 is SEHNR and CDR2 is FQNEAQ (reference sequence). CDR3 in amino acids: CASSFEGGHNEQFF. CDR3 DNA sequence: TGTGCCAGCAGCTTTGAGGGGGGCCACAATGAGCAGTTCTTC. The full variable domain, with the rest looked up from reference TRBV7-9 and TRBJ2-1, is DTGVSQNPRHKITKRGQNVTFRCDPISEHNRLYWYRQTLGQGPEFLTYFQNEAQLEKSRLLSDRFSAERPKGSFSTLEIQRTEQGDSAMYLCASSFEGGHNEQFFGPGTRLTVL.

A few counts support this clone. The V and J genes are TRBV10-3 and TRBJ2-1; TRBD1 aligns across 8 bases. CDR1 is ENHRY and CDR2 is SYGVKD in the germline V gene. The CDR3 consists of 14 residues. With 5 bases clipped from V and 9 bases from J, the junction kept 9 bases outside the gene matches. CDR3 coding DNA: TGTGCCATCAGTAATTCGGACAGGGCGGGTGAGCAGTTCTTC. It translates to CAISNSDRAGEQFF.

This clone was observed a few times. This chain connects TRBV10-3 to TRBJ1-5; no clear D gene. V shed 0 bases and J shed 14 bases, with 14 bases lying between them. Per germline, CDR1 ENHRY and CDR2 SYGVKD. This CDR3 is 13 amino acids long. CDR3 DNA: TGTGCCATCAGTGAGTCGGAGGGATCCCGAAAGCATTTT. The encoded protein is CAISESEGSRKHF.

This clone was detected only a few times. The rearrangement joins TRBV10-3 to TRBJ1-6, with D unresolved. The CDR3 sequence is 13 residues long. Germline values: CDR1 ENHRY, CDR2 SYGVKD. Trimming shortened V by 6 bases and J by 7 bases, and 10 bases separated the two germline ends. CDR3 sequence: CAIRAEGNSPLHF. CDR3 bases: TGTGCCATCAGAGCCGAAGGCAATTCACCCCTCCACTTT.

The rearrangement joins TRBV9 to TRBJ2-1; D unclear. The CDR3 spans 16 residues. The ends were cut back, 1 base at V and 7 bases at J, with 18 bases in the middle. CDR1 and CDR2 (germline): SGDLS, YYNGEE. The CDR3 bases are TGTGCCAGCAGCGTATTTCGAGGCCCCGAGCCGAATGAGCAGTTCTTC. As protein: CASSVFRGPEPNEQFF. The full variable domain, in which reference TRBV9 and TRBJ2-1 provide the parts outside the CDR3, is DSGVTQTPKHLITATGQRVTLRCSPRSGDLSVYWYQQSLDQGLQFLIQYYNGEERAKGNILERFSAQQFPDLHSELNLSSLELGDSALYFCASSVFRGPEPNEQFFGPGTRLTVL.

This clone has only a few counts. The J gene is TRBJ2-7, the V gene TRBV28, with unresolved D. The CDR3 totals 12 residues. The V gene's germline CDR1 is MDHEN and CDR2 SYDVKM. Between the trimmed V and J ends, which lost 6 bases and 3 bases, there was a span of 9 bases. CDR3 DNA: TGTGCCAGCAGCAACAGAAGCTACGAGCAGTACTTC. This codes for CASSNRSYEQYF.

Concerning this clone: Other DNA sequences in the same sample also yield this CDR3. The chain combines TRBV4-3 with TRBJ2-7; D is unclear. The germline CDR1 and CDR2 sequences are LGHNA and YSLEER. The CDR3 runs 14 residues. Trimming shortened V by 0 bases and J by 0 bases, and 6 bases separated the two germline ends. CDR3 protein: CASSQDRVSYEQYF. The CDR3 DNA sequence: TGCGCCAGCAGCCAAGATCGGGTCTCCTACGAGCAGTACTTC.

The chain is built from TRBV2 and TRBJ1-2; D uncertain. The V and J ends lost 7 bases and 0 bases respectively, with 15 bases between them. Looked up from germline, CDR1 is SNHLY and CDR2 is FYNNEI. The CDR3 covers 15 residues. CDR3 region: CASTLSGLPNYGYTF. As DNA, the CDR3 is TGTGCCAGCACTCTTTCGGGCCTTCCTAACTATGGCTACACCTTC.